This T cell receptor beta chain was obtained from a study of shared clonotypes between healthy human individuals. Deletions cut 6 bases from V and 0 bases from J, with 7 bases between. The CDR3 length is 13 residues. CDR1 and CDR2 from the germline V gene are SGHRS and YFSETQ. Assay used: immunoSEQ multiplex PCR; TCRdb lists only in-frame clones, some missing. The sample shows 450,000 to 500,000 clones, about three quarters of them seen only once. The sequenced sample consisted of PBMCs. The chain employs TRBV5-1 and TRBJ1-3, with a weak D call TRBD1 (5 bases). The TCR was taken from a middle-aged woman in good health. Some clones in this sample may be carry-over from other donors' samples. The CDR3 reads CASTDSSGNTIYF. CDR3 DNA sequence: TGCGCCAGCACCGACAGCTCTGGAAACACCATATATTTT.